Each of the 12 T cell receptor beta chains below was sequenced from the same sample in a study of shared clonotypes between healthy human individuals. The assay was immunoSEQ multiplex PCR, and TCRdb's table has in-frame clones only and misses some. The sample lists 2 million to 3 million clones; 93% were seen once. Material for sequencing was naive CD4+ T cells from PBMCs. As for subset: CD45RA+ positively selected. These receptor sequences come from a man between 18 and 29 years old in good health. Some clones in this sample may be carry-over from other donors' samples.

CDR3 region: CASSLAAVRGIQPQHF. The CDR3 nucleotides are TGTGCCAGCAGCTTGGCGGCGGTTCGGGGGATCCAGCCCCAGCATTTT. The V gene is TRBV5-6, the J gene TRBJ1-5, with a tentative D call TRBD1 (5 bases). V was pared by 0 bases and J by 7 bases, with 17 bases between. The length of the CDR3 is 16 residues. The germline gives CDR1 SGHDT, CDR2 YYEEEE.

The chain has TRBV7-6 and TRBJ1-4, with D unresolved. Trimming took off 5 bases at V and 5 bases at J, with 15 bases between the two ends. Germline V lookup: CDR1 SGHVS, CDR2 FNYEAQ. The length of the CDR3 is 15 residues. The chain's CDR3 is CASSLMTGENEKLFF. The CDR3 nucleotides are TGTGCCAGCAGCCTGATGACGGGAGAGAATGAAAAACTGTTTTTT.

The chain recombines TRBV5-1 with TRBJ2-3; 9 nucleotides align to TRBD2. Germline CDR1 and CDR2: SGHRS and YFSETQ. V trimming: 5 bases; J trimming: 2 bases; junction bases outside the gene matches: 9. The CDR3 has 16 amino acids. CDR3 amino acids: CASSPAPSGITDTQYF. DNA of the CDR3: TGCGCCAGCAGTCCCGCTCCTAGCGGGATCACAGATACGCAGTATTTT.

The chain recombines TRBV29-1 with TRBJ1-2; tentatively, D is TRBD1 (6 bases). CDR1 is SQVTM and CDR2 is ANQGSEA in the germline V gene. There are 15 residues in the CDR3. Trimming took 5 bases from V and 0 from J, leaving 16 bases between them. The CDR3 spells CSVTAFRGSNYGYTF. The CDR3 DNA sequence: TGCAGCGTTACCGCATTCAGGGGTTCTAACTATGGCTACACCTTC.

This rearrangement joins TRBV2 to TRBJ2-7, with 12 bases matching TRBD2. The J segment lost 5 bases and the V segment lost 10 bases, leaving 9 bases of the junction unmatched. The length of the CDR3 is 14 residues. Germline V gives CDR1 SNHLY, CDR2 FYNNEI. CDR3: CATSETSGRNEQYF. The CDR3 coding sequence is TGTGCCACCAGCGAGACTAGCGGGAGAAACGAGCAGTACTTC.

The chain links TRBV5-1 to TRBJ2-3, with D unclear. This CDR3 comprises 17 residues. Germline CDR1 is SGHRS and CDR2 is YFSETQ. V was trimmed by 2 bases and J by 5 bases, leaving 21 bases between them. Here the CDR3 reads CASSFQFRYQLGDTQYF. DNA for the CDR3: TGCGCCAGCAGCTTCCAATTCAGGTACCAGCTCGGAGATACGCAGTATTTT.

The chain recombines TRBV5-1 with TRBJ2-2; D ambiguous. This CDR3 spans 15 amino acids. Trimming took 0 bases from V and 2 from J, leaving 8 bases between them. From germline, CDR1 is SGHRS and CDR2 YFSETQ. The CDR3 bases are TGCGCCAGCAGCTTGGCCCTCCAAAACACCGGGGAGCTGTTTTTT. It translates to CASSLALQNTGELFF.

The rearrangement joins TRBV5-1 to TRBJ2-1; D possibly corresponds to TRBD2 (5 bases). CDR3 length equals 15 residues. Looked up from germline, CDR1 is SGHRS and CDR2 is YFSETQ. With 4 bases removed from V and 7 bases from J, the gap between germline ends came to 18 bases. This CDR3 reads CASSPQLGLVNEQFF. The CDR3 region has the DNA TGCGCCAGCAGCCCTCAACTAGGATTGGTGAATGAGCAGTTCTTC.

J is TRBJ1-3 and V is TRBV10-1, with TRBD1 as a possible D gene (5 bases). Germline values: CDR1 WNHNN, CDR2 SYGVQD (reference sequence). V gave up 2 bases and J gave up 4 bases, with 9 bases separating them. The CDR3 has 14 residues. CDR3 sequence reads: CASSERDSGNTIYF. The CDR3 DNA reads TGCGCCAGCAGTGAGCGGGACTCCGGAAACACCATATATTTT.

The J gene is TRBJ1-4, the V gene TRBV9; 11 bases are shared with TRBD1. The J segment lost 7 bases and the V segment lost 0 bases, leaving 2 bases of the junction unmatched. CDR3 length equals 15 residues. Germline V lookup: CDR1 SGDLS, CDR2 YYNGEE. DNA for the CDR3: TGTGCCAGCAGCGTAGAGGGACAGGGGGGTGAAAAACTGTTTTTT. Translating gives CASSVEGQGGEKLFF. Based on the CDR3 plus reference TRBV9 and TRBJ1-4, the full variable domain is DSGVTQTPKHLITATGQRVTLRCSPRSGDLSVYWYQQSLDQGLQFLIQYYNGEERAKGNILERFSAQQFPDLHSELNLSSLELGDSALYFCASSVEGQGGEKLFFGSGTQLSVL.

This chain's CDR3 is CASSAKNPNTEAFF. CDR3 nucleotides: TGTGCCAGCAGTGCCAAGAACCCGAACACTGAAGCTTTCTTT. This chain uses TRBV6-1 with TRBJ1-1; no definite D call. The CDR3 loop spans 14 amino acids. Germline lookup yields CDR1 MNHNS and CDR2 SASEGT. Trimming took off 4 bases at V and 1 base at J, with 10 bases between the two ends.

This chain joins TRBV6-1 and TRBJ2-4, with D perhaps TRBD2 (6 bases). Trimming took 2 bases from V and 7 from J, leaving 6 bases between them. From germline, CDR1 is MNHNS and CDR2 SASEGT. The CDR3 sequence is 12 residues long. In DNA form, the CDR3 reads TGTGCCAGCAGTGAACGGGGGAACATTCAGTACTTC. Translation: CASSERGNIQYF.